This T cell receptor beta chain was sequenced in a study of human T cells and chemical hapten exposure. The time point is: patch test 1, 2 weeks after DPC sensitization. Stated treatment: therapeutic diphenylcyclopropenone sensitization with weekly scalp DPC. This clonotype was found a few times. MiXCR was run by TCRdb on the RACE reads, yielding one entry per CDR3 protein. The sample lists roughly 200,000 distinct CDR3 sequences; approximately 20% were seen once. This CDR3 spans 14 amino acids. V dropped 5 bases and J dropped 3 bases, with 13 bases sitting between them. The V gene's germline CDR1 is KGHSH and CDR2 LQKENI.

The sequence derives from a woman aged 50 to 60 with alopecia areata. Some clones in this sample may be carry-over from other donors' samples. V and J are TRBV18 and TRBJ1-1, with D unresolved. Sequenced material: whole blood, taken in connection with sensitization to the hapten diphenylcyclopropenone (DPC). The CDR3 DNA is TGTGCCAGCTCAGGACCGACCGGGGACACTGAAGCTTTCTTT. Translated, it gives CASSGPTGDTEAFF.